This T cell receptor beta chain was captured by sequencing in a study of identical twins. Every sampled donor was Caucasian and healthy. The V and J ends lost 3 bases and 6 bases respectively, with 12 bases between them. Germline values: CDR1 SGHVS, CDR2 FNYEAQ. The CDR3 totals 14 residues. This clonotype was picked up many times. Its antigen is as yet unknown. Template switching added a universal primer site, and cDNA bore unique molecular identifiers. TCRdb called the 5' RACE reads again in MiXCR, with one record for every CDR3 protein. This sample has 550,000 to 700,000 distinct CDR3 sequences; 9.6% occur once, and the top ten carry under 3.5%. Study observations and caveats: Alpha sequences out of frame and shared by twins had excess low generation probability. Abundant beta clonotypes from cord blood had fewer insertions, unlike memory repertoires, which showed none.

These data also featured in a second study, about yellow fever vaccine responses in identical twins.

The chain employs TRBV7-6 and TRBJ2-1, with D perhaps TRBD2 (5 bases). The sample consisted of PBMCs. The receptor's source is a woman younger than 30 in good health. DNA for the CDR3: TGTGCCAGCAGCTTGGGCGCCGAGGGCAATGAGCAGTTCTTC. This gives the protein CASSLGAEGNEQFF.